The rows below give T cell receptor beta chains drawn from one sample of a study of shared clonotypes between healthy human individuals. Using immunoSEQ multiplex PCR, the repertoire was profiled, and TCRdb retains in-frame clones only, with some absent. The table includes under 150,000 clones, about 63% detected once. Sample: memory CD8+ T cells sorted from blood. These receptors were obtained from a woman aged 25 to 39 in good health. CDR3s include the opening cysteine and the closing phenylalanine or tryptophan. D genes are given only for firm matches. The size entry is marked missing in some rows and otherwise reads once, few, many or a size class.

j_gene	d_gene	abundance	v_gene	CDR3nt	CDR3aa
TRBJ1-5	TRBD1	NA	TRBV6-5	TGTGCCAGCAGGCCGGACAGGGGGCTAGGTCAGCCCCAGCATTTT	CASRPDRGLGQPQHF
TRBJ2-3	TRBD1	NA	TRBV5-6	TGTGCCAGCAGCGGGACAGAGAGCACAGATACGCAGTATTTT	CASSGTESTDTQYF
TRBJ2-2	NA	NA	TRBV6-5	TGTGCCAGCAGTTTGGGGTCAGGGACCGGGGAGCTGTTTTTT	CASSLGSGTGELFF
TRBJ2-5	TRBD2	few	TRBV7-9	TGTGCCAGCAGCAAAGGAGGCGGGGGGCTAGAGACCCAGTACTTC	CASSKGGGGLETQYF
TRBJ2-1	NA	NA	TRBV11-2	TGTGCCAGCAGCTCCCAACGTTATAGCGTATTCTACAATGAGCAGTTCTTC	CASSSQRYSVFYNEQFF
TRBJ2-7	NA	NA	TRBV7-9	TGTGCCAGCAGCTTCGGGTCGGGGGGCCAACAGCAGTACTTC	CASSFGSGGQQQYF
TRBJ2-7	NA	few	TRBV28	TGTGCCAGCAGTGCTACAGCAAACTCCTACGAGCAGTACTTC	CASSATANSYEQYF
TRBJ2-6	NA	NA	TRBV27	TGTGCCAGCAGTTTAATTTACACTGGGGCCAACGTCCTGACTTTC	CASSLIYTGANVLTF
TRBJ2-7	NA	NA	TRBV7-9	TGTGCCAGCAGCTCCCCGGGACATGACCCTACCTACGAGCAGTACTTC	CASSSPGHDPTYEQYF
TRBJ2-2	NA	NA	TRBV7-9	TGTGCCAGCAGCCACACACGGCGGACCGGTCCAAACACCGGGGAGCTGTTTTTT	CASSHTRRTGPNTGELFF
TRBJ2-2	NA	NA	TRBV7-9	TGTGCCAGCAGCTTACTTAGCGGGAACACCGGGGAGCTGTTTTTT	CASSLLSGNTGELFF
TRBJ1-4	NA	few	TRBV2	TGTGCCAGCAGTGAAGCAGGACACCTTAATGAAAAACTGTTTTTT	CASSEAGHLNEKLFF
TRBJ1-1	NA	NA	TRBV5-1	TGCGCCAGCAGCCCGCAGGGAGGTCGCACTGAAGCTTTCTTT	CASSPQGGRTEAFF
TRBJ1-3	NA	few	TRBV7-6	TGTGCCAGCAGCGAGGGGCCAGGTTACTCTGGAAACACCATATATTTT	CASSEGPGYSGNTIYF
TRBJ2-1	NA	NA	TRBV7-3	TGTGCCAGCAGCCCCCAGCGGGACAGTTACAATGAGCAGTTCTTC	CASSPQRDSYNEQFF
TRBJ2-7	TRBD2	NA	TRBV6-1	TGTGCCAGTTCCGGGAGGGGGTCATCCTACGAGCAGTACTTC	CASSGRGSSYEQYF
TRBJ2-3	TRBD2	NA	TRBV5-1	TGCGCCAGCAAAACCCTAGCGGGAGGAACAGATACGCAGTATTTT	CASKTLAGGTDTQYF
TRBJ2-7	TRBD2	once	TRBV28	TGTGCCAGCTCCCTGTGGACTAGGGGATACGAGCAGTACTTC	CASSLWTRGYEQYF
TRBJ2-7	NA	few	TRBV4-1	TGCGCCAGCAGCCAAGATCTGGGCTCCTACGAGCAGTACTTC	CASSQDLGSYEQYF
TRBJ2-5	NA	NA	TRBV29-1	TGCAGCGTTGAAGGGGACGTACTGTACAAAGAGACCCAGTACTTC	CSVEGDVLYKETQYF
TRBJ2-7	NA	NA	TRBV7-8	TGTGCCAGCAGCCCCCCCGACAGCCCCTACGAGCAGTACTTC	CASSPPDSPYEQYF
TRBJ2-7	NA	many	TRBV5-1	TGCGCCAGCAGCCCACGGGACACCTCCTACGAGCAGTACTTC	CASSPRDTSYEQYF
TRBJ2-7	NA	NA	TRBV7-8	TGTGCCAGCAGCTTAGGAGTAAAGGTCTCCGAGCAGTACTTC	CASSLGVKVSEQYF
TRBJ2-4	TRBD2	once	TRBV29-1	TGCAGCGTTGAAGATCGCGCCGTTTATTCGGGAGGGGCCAAAAACATTCAGTACTTC	CSVEDRAVYSGGAKNIQYF
TRBJ1-3	NA	NA	TRBV28	TGTGCCAGCAGTTTCTGGGACATATTCTCTGGAAACACCATATATTTT	CASSFWDIFSGNTIYF